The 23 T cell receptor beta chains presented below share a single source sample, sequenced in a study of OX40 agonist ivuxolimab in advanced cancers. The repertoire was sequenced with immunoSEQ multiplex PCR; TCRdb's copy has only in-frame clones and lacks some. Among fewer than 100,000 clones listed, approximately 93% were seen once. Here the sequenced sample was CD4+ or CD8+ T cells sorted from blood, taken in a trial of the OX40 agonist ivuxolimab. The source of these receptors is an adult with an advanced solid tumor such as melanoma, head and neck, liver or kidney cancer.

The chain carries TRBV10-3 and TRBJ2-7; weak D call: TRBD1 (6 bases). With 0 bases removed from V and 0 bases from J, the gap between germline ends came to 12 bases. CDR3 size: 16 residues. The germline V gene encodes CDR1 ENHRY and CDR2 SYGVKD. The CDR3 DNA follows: TGTGCCATCAGTGAGTCGACGCAGGGGATCTCCTACGAGCAGTACTTC. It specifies CAISESTQGISYEQYF.

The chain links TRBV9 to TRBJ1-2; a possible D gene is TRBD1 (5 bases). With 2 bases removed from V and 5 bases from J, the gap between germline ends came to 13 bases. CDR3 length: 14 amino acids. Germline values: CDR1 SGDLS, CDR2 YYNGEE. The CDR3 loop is CASSVRGVGYGYTF. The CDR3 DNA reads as TGTGCCAGCAGCGTGCGGGGGGTGGGATATGGCTACACCTTC.

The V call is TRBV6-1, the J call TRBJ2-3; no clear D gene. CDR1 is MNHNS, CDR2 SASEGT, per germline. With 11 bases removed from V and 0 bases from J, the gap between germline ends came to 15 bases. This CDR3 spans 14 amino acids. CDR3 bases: TGTGCCGGCCCGTCGAGCCGTAGCACAGATACGCAGTATTTT. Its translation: CAGPSSRSTDTQYF.

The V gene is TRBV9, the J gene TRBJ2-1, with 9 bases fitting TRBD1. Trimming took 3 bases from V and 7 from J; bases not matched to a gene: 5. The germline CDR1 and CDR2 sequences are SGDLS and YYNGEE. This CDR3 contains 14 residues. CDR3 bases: TGTGCCAGCAGCGGCCGGGACAGGGTGAATGAGCAGTTCTTC. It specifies CASSGRDRVNEQFF.

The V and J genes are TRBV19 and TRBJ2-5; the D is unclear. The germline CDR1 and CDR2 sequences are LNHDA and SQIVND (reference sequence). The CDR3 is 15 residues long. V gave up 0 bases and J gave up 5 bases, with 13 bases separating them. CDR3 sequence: CASSIDLGDSETQYF. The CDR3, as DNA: TGTGCCAGTAGTATAGATCTAGGAGATTCCGAGACCCAGTACTTC.

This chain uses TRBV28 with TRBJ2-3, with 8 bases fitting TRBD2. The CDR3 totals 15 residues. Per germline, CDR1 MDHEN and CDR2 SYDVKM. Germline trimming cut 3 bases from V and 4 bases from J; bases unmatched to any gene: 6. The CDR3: CASSFIGREADTQYF. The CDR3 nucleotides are TGTGCCAGCAGTTTCATCGGGAGGGAGGCAGATACGCAGTATTTT.

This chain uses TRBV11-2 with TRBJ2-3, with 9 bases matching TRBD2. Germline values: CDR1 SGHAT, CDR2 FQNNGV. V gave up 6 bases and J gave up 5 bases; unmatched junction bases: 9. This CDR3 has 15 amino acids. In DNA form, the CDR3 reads TGTGCCAGCAGTTATACCCGACTAGCGGTAGATACGCAGTATTTT. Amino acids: CASSYTRLAVDTQYF. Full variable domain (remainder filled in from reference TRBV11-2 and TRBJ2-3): EAGVAQSPRYKIIEKRQSVAFWCNPISGHATLYWYQQILGQGPKLLIQFQNNGVVDDSQLPKDRFSAERLKGVDSTLKIQPAKLEDSAVYLCASSYTRLAVDTQYFGPGTRLTVL.

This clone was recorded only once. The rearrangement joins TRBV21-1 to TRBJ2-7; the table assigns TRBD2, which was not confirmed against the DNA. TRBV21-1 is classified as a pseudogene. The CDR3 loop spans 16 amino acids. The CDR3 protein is CASSTGLAGIIYEQYF. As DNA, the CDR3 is TGTGCCAGCAGCACCGGACTAGCGGGGATTATCTACGAGCAGTACTTC.

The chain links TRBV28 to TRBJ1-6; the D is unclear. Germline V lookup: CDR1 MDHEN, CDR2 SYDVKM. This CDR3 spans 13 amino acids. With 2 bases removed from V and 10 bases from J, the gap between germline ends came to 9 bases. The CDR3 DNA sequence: TGTGCCAGCAGTTTAGCCACGGTATCACCCCTCCACTTT. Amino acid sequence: CASSLATVSPLHF.

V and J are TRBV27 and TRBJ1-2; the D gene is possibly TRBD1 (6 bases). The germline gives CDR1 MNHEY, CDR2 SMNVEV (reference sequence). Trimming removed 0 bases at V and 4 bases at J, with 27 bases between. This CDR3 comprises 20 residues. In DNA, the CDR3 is TGTGCCAGCAGTTTATCGATTGTGGCAGGTGAACAGGGTCAAGTCTATGGCTACACCTTC. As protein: CASSLSIVAGEQGQVYGYTF.

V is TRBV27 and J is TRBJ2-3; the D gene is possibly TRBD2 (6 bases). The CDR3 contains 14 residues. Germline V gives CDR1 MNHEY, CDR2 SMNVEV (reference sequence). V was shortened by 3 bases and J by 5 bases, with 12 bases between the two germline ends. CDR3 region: CASSFYGSGDTQYF. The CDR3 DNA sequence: TGTGCCAGCAGTTTTTACGGGAGTGGAGATACGCAGTATTTT.

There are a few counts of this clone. CDR3 amino acids: CARNRDRGYEQYF. CDR3 bases: TGTGCCCGCAACCGGGACAGGGGCTACGAGCAGTACTTC. The rearrangement joins TRBV27 to TRBJ2-7, with 10 bases aligning to TRBD1. The ends lost 11 bases at V and 3 bases at J; junction bases unmatched: 7. Per the germline V gene, CDR1 is MNHEY and CDR2 is SMNVEV (reference sequence). The CDR3 totals 13 residues.

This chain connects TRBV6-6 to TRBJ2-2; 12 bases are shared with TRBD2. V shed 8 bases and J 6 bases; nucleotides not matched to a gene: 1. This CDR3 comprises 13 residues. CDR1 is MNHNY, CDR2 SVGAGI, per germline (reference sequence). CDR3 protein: CASLAGGPGELFF. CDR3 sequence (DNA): TGTGCCAGCCTAGCGGGAGGGCCCGGGGAGCTGTTTTTT.

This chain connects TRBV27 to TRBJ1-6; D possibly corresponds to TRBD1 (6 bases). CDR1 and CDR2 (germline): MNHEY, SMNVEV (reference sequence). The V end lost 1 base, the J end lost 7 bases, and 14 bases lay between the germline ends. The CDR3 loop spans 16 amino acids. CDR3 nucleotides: TGTGCCAGCAGTTTATACCGGGGAGGGGGGAATTCACCCCTCCACTTT. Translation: CASSLYRGGGNSPLHF.

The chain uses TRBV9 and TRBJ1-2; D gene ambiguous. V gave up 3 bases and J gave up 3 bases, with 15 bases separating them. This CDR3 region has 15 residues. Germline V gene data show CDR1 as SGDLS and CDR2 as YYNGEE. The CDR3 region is CASSARATIDYGYTF. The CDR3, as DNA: TGTGCCAGCAGCGCACGCGCTACGATCGACTATGGCTACACCTTC.

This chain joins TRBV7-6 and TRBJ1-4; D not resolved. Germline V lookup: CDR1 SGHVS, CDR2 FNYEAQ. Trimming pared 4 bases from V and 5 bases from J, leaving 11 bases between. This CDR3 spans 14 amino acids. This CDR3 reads CASSSRAQNEKLFF. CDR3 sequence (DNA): TGTGCCAGCAGCTCCCGGGCCCAAAATGAAAAACTGTTTTTT.

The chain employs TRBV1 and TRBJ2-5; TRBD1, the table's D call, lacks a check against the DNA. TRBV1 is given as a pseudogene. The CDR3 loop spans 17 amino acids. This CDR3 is CTSSHPRPPPARETQYF. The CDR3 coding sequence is TGCACCAGCAGCCACCCCCGGCCCCCGCCCGCCAGGGAGACCCAGTACTTC.

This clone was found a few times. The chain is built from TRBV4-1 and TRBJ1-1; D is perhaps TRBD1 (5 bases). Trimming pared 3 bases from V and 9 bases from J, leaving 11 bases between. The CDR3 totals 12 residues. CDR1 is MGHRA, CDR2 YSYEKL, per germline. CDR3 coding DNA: TGCGCCAGCAGCCAGGTGGGGCGGCAAGCTTTCTTT. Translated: CASSQVGRQAFF.

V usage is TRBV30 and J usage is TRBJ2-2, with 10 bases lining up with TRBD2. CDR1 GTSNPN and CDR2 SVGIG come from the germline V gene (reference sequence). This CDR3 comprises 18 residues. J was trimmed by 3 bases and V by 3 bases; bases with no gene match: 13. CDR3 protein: CAWRFPAGGPLYTGELFF. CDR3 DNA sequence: TGTGCCTGGAGATTCCCAGCGGGAGGGCCTTTATACACCGGGGAGCTGTTTTTT.

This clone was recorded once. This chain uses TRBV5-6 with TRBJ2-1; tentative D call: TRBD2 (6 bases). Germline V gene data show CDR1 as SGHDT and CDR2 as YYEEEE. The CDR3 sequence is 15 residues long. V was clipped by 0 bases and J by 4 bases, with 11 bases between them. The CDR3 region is CASSLAGTSYNEQFF. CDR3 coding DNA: TGTGCCAGCAGCTTGGCGGGGACTTCGTACAATGAGCAGTTCTTC.

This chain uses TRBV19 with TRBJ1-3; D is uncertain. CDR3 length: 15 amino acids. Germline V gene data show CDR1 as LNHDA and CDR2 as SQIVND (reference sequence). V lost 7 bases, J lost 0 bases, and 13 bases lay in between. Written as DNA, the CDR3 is TGTGCCAGTACTCCTAGAGGCAGCTCTGGAAACACCATATATTTT. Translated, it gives CASTPRGSSGNTIYF.

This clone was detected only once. In DNA, the CDR3 is TGTGCCAGCAGTTTAAATTGGGGCCCTACCGGGGAGCTGTTTTTT. Amino acids: CASSLNWGPTGELFF. The chain is built from TRBV27 and TRBJ2-2, with a tentative D call TRBD1 (5 bases). The CDR3 runs to 15 residues. Germline V gives CDR1 MNHEY, CDR2 SMNVEV (reference sequence). V shed 2 bases and J shed 5 bases, with 12 bases lying between them.

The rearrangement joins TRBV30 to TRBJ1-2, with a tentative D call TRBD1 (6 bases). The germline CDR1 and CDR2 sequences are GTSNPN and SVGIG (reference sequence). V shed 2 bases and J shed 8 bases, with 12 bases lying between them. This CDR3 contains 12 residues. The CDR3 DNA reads TGTGCCTGGAGTTATGGGGGCGCAGGCTACACCTTC. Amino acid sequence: CAWSYGGAGYTF. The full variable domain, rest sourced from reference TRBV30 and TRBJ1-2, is SQTIHQWPATLVQPVGSPLSLECTVEGTSNPNLYWYRQAAGRGLQLLFYSVGIGQISSEVPQNLSASRPQDRQFILSSKKLLLSDSGFYLCAWSYGGAGYTFGSGTRLTVV.